The sequence of this TCR beta chain was determined in a study of shared clonotypes between healthy human individuals. Terminally differentiated effector memory CD45RA+ cells were excluded from the naive CD8 cells, which were CD45RO-negative and positively selected for CCR7. Germline loops: CDR1 SQVTM, CDR2 ANQGSEA. The CDR3 has 12 residues. Trimming took 7 bases from V and 1 from J, leaving 10 bases between them. Method: immunoSEQ multiplex PCR; TCRdb's copy keeps in-frame clones and lacks some. This sample yields some 740,000 clones, of which 92% are seen a single time; about 24% belongs to the top ten.

The rearrangement joins TRBV29-1 to TRBJ1-1; D is unresolved. The source is a man in his thirties or forties in good health. The sequencing input was naive CD8+ T cells sorted from blood. The CDR3 protein is CSGLKQNTEAFF. The DNA of the CDR3 is TGCAGCGGACTAAAACAGAACACTGAAGCTTTCTTT.